These T cell receptor beta chains were read from a single sample in a study of CD8 T cells in Susac syndrome. MiXCR was run by TCRdb on the immunoSEQ multiplex PCR reads, yielding one entry per CDR3 protein. The profile shows 150,000 to 200,000 distinct CDR3 sequences, 94% of them singletons. Sequencing used CD4+ T cells from PBMCs. The receptors originated from a human donor with multiple sclerosis. CDR3s include the opening cysteine and the closing phenylalanine or tryptophan. A D gene is named only where the DNA matches it firmly. The size of a clone is reported for some rows only, either as once, few or many, or as a class for expanded clones.

length | D | J | V | size | DNA | CDR3
16 | TRBD2 | TRBJ2-1 | TRBV7-2 | once | TGTGCCAGCAGCATCCCCGGGGGGGGGTTGAGGAATGAGCAGTTCTTC | CASSIPGGGLRNEQFF
14 | . | TRBJ2-5 | TRBV20-1 | . | TGCAGTGCTAGTTCTGGGAGTCCTCAAGAGACCCAGTACTTC | CSASSGSPQETQYF
14 | TRBD1 | TRBJ2-7 | TRBV7-9 | . | TGTGCCAGCAGCTTAGCGGGACAGTTCTACGAGCAGTACTTC | CASSLAGQFYEQYF
12 | TRBD2 | TRBJ2-7 | TRBV30 | . | TGTGCCTGGAAGGGCGGGAGCTACGAGCAGTACTTC | CAWKGGSYEQYF
13 | . | TRBJ1-1 | TRBV6-2/TRBV6-3 | . | TGTGCCACCGAGGCGGGGGTGGACACTGAAGCTTTCTTT | CATEAGVDTEAFF
15 | TRBD1 | TRBJ1-3 | TRBV7-9 | . | TGTGCCAGCAGCCTACGACAGGGAAAGGAAAACACCATATATTTT | CASSLRQGKENTIYF
14 | . | TRBJ2-2 | TRBV7-9 | . | TGTGCCAGCAGCCAGACATTGAGCACCGGGGAGCTGTTTTTT | CASSQTLSTGELFF
15 | TRBD2 | TRBJ2-2 | TRBV12-3/TRBV12-4 | . | TGTGCCAGCACTGGGGCTAGCGGGAACACCGGGGAGCTGTTTTTT | CASTGASGNTGELFF
15 | TRBD1 | TRBJ2-1 | TRBV28 | . | TGTGCCAGCAGTTCCTCGGGACAGGGCAATGTTGAGCAGTTCTTC | CASSSSGQGNVEQFF
15 | . | TRBJ2-7 | TRBV10-3 | . | TGTGCCATCAGTGAGAGGCAGGGAAGGTCCTACGAGCAGTACTTC | CAISERQGRSYEQYF
16 | . | TRBJ2-3 | TRBV27 | . | TGTGCCAGCAGCTCTGGTTTCCCCAGGGGCCCAGATACGCAGTATTTT | CASSSGFPRGPDTQYF
13 | . | TRBJ1-2 | TRBV9 | . | TGTGCCAGCAGCGTCGACAGAAACTATGGCTACACCTTC | CASSVDRNYGYTF
13 | . | TRBJ1-5 | TRBV7-2 | . | TGTGCCAGCAGCCAAGGGTCCCATCAGCCCCAGCATTTT | CASSQGSHQPQHF
12 | . | TRBJ1-5 | TRBV20-1 | . | TGCAGCATAAGTCGGAGCAATCAGCCCCAGCATTTT | CSISRSNQPQHF
13 | . | TRBJ2-1 | TRBV2 | . | TGTGCCAGCAGTGTGCGAGACTACAATGAGCAGTTCTTC | CASSVRDYNEQFF
14 | . | TRBJ2-5 | TRBV19 | . | TGTGCCAGTAGCAATAAGGGGCCTCAAGAGACCCAGTACTTC | CASSNKGPQETQYF